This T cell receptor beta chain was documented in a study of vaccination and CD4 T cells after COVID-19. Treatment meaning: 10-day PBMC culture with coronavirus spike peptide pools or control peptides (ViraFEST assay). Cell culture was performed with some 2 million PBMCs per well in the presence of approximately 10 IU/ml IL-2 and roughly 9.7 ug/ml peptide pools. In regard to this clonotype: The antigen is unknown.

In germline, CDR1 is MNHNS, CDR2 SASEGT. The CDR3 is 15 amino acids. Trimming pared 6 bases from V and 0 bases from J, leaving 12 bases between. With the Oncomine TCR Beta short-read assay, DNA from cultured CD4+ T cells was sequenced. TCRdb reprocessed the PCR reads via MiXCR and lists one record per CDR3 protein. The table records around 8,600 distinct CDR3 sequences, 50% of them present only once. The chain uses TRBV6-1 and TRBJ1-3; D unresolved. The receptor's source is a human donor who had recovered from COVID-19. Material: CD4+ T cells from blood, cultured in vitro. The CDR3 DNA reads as TGTGCCAGCAGGTTTCGGTCAAACTCTGGAAACACCATATATTTT. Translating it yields CASRFRSNSGNTIYF.